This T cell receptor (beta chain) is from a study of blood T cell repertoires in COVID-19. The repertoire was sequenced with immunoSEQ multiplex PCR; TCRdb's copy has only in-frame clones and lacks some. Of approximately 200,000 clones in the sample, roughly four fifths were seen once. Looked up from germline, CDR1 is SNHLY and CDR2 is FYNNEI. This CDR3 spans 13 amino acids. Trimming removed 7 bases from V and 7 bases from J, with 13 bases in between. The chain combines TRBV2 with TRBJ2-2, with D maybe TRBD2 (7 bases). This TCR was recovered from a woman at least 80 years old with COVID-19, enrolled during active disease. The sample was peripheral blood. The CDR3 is CASTGGRDGELFF. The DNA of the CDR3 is TGTGCCAGCACCGGGGGGCGGGACGGGGAGCTGTTTTTT.